One sample yielded the 20 T cell receptor beta chains listed below, sequenced in a study of cytomegalovirus exposure and HLA in healthy donors. In the PCR, 60 Vbeta and 13 Jbeta primers were used. The table came from immunoSEQ multiplex PCR; TCRdb's copy has only in-frame clones and leaves some out. The data contain under 150,000 clones, roughly 80% of them singletons. Material for sequencing was PBMCs. The receptor set was obtained from a boy aged 2-15 years in good health and CMV-seronegative.

In regard to this clone: At one end the junction does not follow the germline gene, possibly because of a read error. The chain uses TRBV5-1 and TRBJ2-1, with 8 bases that match TRBD1. The germline gives CDR1 SGHRS, CDR2 YFSETQ. The CDR3 is 15 residues long. The CDR3 nucleotides read TGCGCCAGCAGCTACCGGGACAGGTCCTACAATGAGCAGCTCTTC. Its translation is CASSYRDRSYNEQLF.

This clone was found once. J is TRBJ1-5 and V is TRBV25-1; 9 bases are shared with TRBD1. With V trimmed by 5 bases and J by 5 bases, 4 bases remained unmatched. The CDR3 covers 14 residues. Per germline, CDR1 MGHDK and CDR2 SYGVNS. Here the CDR3 reads CASSWTGEDQPQHF. The CDR3 coding sequence is TGTGCCAGCAGTTGGACAGGGGAAGATCAGCCCCAGCATTTT.

About this clone: Relative to the germline gene, one junction end is altered; a read error may explain this. The chain couples TRBV7-9 to TRBJ1-3; unclear D gene. This CDR3 has 12 amino acids. Germline-derived CDR1 and CDR2 are SEHNR and FQNEAQ (reference sequence). The CDR3 protein is CSSSLGGNTIYF. The CDR3 bases are TGTTCCAGCAGTCTCGGTGGAAACACCATATATTTT.

This clone was detected once. The genes are TRBV11-3 and TRBJ2-3, with D possibly being TRBD2 (6 bases). Germline V gene sequence: CDR1 SGHNT, CDR2 YENEEA. The CDR3 loop spans 14 amino acids. V lost 5 bases, J lost 2 bases, and 11 bases lay in between. The chain's CDR3 is CASSPGLVTDTQYF. In DNA, the CDR3 is TGTGCCAGCAGCCCGGGACTGGTCACAGATACGCAGTATTTT. Supplemented by reference TRBV11-3 and TRBJ2-3, the full variable domain reads EAGVVQSPRYKIIEKKQPVAFWCNPISGHNTLYWYLQNLGQGPELLIRYENEEAVDDSQLPKDRFSAERLKGVDSTLKIQPAELGDSAVYLCASSPGLVTDTQYFGPGTRLTVL.

The chain links TRBV7-9 to TRBJ1-2; 9 bases line up with TRBD1. Looked up from germline, CDR1 is SEHNR and CDR2 is FQNEAQ (reference sequence). V gave up 8 bases and J gave up 5 bases; unmatched junction bases: 6. The CDR3 is 13 residues long. The chain's CDR3 is CASYTGGAYGYTF. Written as DNA, the CDR3 is TGTGCCAGCTATACAGGGGGCGCTTATGGCTACACCTTC.

The chain recombines TRBV4-3 with TRBJ2-1; tentative D call: TRBD2 (6 bases). V was clipped by 1 base and J by 2 bases, with 12 bases between them. The CDR3 spans 16 residues. Germline V gene sequence: CDR1 LGHNA, CDR2 YSLEER. CDR3 nucleotide sequence: TGCGCCAGCAGCCAAGGTACGGGAGTAGCCTACAATGAGCAGTTCTTC. This codes for CASSQGTGVAYNEQFF.

V and J are TRBV7-6 and TRBJ2-7, with a tentative D call TRBD1 (5 bases). Germline CDR1 is SGHVS and CDR2 is FNYEAQ. The CDR3 covers 12 residues. V was shortened by 3 bases and J by 4 bases, with 7 bases between the two germline ends. The CDR3 region is CASSLTEYEQYF. The CDR3 nucleotides are TGTGCCAGCAGCTTGACAGAGTACGAGCAGTACTTC. Full variable domain (missing parts from reference TRBV7-6 and TRBJ2-7): GAGVSQSPRYKVTKRGQDVALRCDPISGHVSLYWYRQALGQGPEFLTYFNYEAQQDKSGLPNDRFSAERPEGSISTLTIQRTEQRDSAMYRCASSLTEYEQYFGPGTRLTVT.

The rearrangement joins TRBV2 to TRBJ1-5; 8 bases align to TRBD1. This CDR3 region has 16 residues. J lost 6 bases, V lost 6 bases, and 13 bases had no gene match. Germline V gene sequence: CDR1 SNHLY, CDR2 FYNNEI. CDR3: CASRKTGVGSFQPQHF. The CDR3 coding sequence is TGTGCCAGCAGGAAGACAGGGGTAGGATCGTTTCAGCCCCAGCATTTT.

The count of this clone is one. The V gene is TRBV9, the J gene TRBJ2-3; possible D gene TRBD2, 5 bases. Germline assignment: CDR1 SGDLS and CDR2 YYNGEE. The CDR3 has 15 amino acids. Deletions cut 3 bases from V and 4 bases from J, with 15 bases between. Here the CDR3 DNA reads TGTGCCAGCAGCGAGCCGAGGGTCCCCGCAGATACGCAGTATTTT. Translating gives CASSEPRVPADTQYF.

The DNA for the CDR3 is TGTGCCAGCAGGCGTCCAGGACAGGGTTTTAGGGGCTACACCTTC. Amino acid sequence: CASRRPGQGFRGYTF. This chain links TRBV28 with TRBJ1-2; 8 bases align to TRBD1. The CDR3 length is 15 residues. J lost 8 bases, V lost 6 bases, and 14 bases had no gene match. CDR1 and CDR2 (germline): MDHEN, SYDVKM.

V is TRBV5-6 and J is TRBJ2-1, with no clear D. CDR1 and CDR2 from the germline V gene are SGHDT and YYEEEE. This CDR3 contains 12 residues. The V gene lost 4 bases and the J gene lost 5 bases, with 7 bases spanning the gap. The CDR3 DNA follows: TGTGCCAGCAGCCGACTCAACAATGAGCAGTTCTTC. Translation: CASSRLNNEQFF. The full variable domain, rest sourced from reference TRBV5-6 and TRBJ2-1, is DAGVTQSPTHLIKTRGQQVTLRCSPKSGHDTVSWYQQALGQGPQFIFQYYEEEERQRGNFPDRFSGHQFPNYSSELNVNALLLGDSALYLCASSRLNNEQFFGPGTRLTVL.

The chain is built from TRBV7-2 and TRBJ1-1, with D hard to call. This CDR3 has 14 amino acids. CDR1 and CDR2 (germline): SGHTA, FQGNSA. Trimming took off 0 bases at V and 4 bases at J, with 9 bases between the two ends. CDR3 sequence: CASSLAVRPTEAFF. As DNA, the CDR3 is TGTGCCAGCAGCTTAGCGGTCAGGCCCACTGAAGCTTTCTTT.

Only one count was recorded for this clone. The chain has TRBV7-6 and TRBJ1-5; the match to TRBD1 covers 11 bases. This CDR3 region has 14 residues. Losses at the gene ends were 4 bases for V and 6 bases for J; bases not matched to a gene: 2. Per germline, CDR1 SGHVS and CDR2 FNYEAQ. CDR3 nucleotide sequence: TGTGCCAGCAGCTCGGACAGGGGGCTTCAGCCCCAGCATTTT. Amino acid sequence: CASSSDRGLQPQHF.

The V and J genes are TRBV11-2 and TRBJ2-7; 9 nucleotides agree with TRBD1. The length of the CDR3 is 17 residues. Germline values: CDR1 SGHAT, CDR2 FQNNGV. V was pared by 7 bases and J by 3 bases, with 16 bases of the junction left unmatched. The CDR3 reads CASNRFSGTGRIYEQYF. The CDR3 region has the DNA TGTGCCAGCAACCGCTTCTCCGGGACAGGGAGAATCTACGAGCAGTACTTC.

The rearrangement links TRBV9 to TRBJ1-1, with D maybe TRBD1 (5 bases). Per the germline V gene, CDR1 is SGDLS and CDR2 is YYNGEE. The CDR3 covers 12 residues. The ends were cut back, 3 bases at V and 7 bases at J, with 10 bases in the middle. Here the CDR3 reads CASSAGGVEAFF. The CDR3 nucleotides are TGTGCCAGCAGCGCCGGGGGGGTTGAAGCTTTCTTT.

The chain is built from TRBV7-9 and TRBJ1-1; 10 nucleotides agree with TRBD1. The germline CDR1 and CDR2 sequences are SEHNR and FQNEAQ (reference sequence). The length of the CDR3 is 15 residues. V lost 6 bases, J lost 7 bases, and 11 bases stayed unmatched. The DNA of the CDR3 is TGTGCCAGCAGGCCTACGGGGGACAGGGGTCTTGAAGCTTTCTTT. Its protein product is CASRPTGDRGLEAFF.

The chain couples TRBV12-1 to TRBJ2-7; whether TRBD2, the table's D call, matches the DNA was not checked. TRBV12-1 is a pseudogene segment. The CDR3 spans 17 residues. The CDR3 DNA is TGTGCCAGCAGCTTTGAGGGACTAGCGGAACCAACCTACGAGCAGTACTTC. Its translation: CASSFEGLAEPTYEQYF.

The V call is TRBV5-6, the J call TRBJ1-4, with 7 positions matching TRBD1. The germline V gene encodes CDR1 SGHDT and CDR2 YYEEEE. There are 15 residues in the CDR3. V dropped 4 bases and J dropped 2; count of bases not matched to a gene: 5. The CDR3, as DNA: TGTGCCAGCAGCCGTTACAGGGGTACTAATGAAAAACTGTTTTTT. Amino acid sequence: CASSRYRGTNEKLFF. The complete variable domain, with remaining parts taken from reference TRBV5-6 and TRBJ1-4, reads DAGVTQSPTHLIKTRGQQVTLRCSPKSGHDTVSWYQQALGQGPQFIFQYYEEEERQRGNFPDRFSGHQFPNYSSELNVNALLLGDSALYLCASSRYRGTNEKLFFGSGTQLSVL.

The chain couples TRBV19 to TRBJ1-2; D is possibly TRBD1 (6 bases). Germline V gene data show CDR1 as LNHDA and CDR2 as SQIVND (reference sequence). Trimming shortened V by 3 bases and J by 3 bases, and 11 bases separated the two germline ends. The CDR3 loop spans 14 amino acids. CDR3 DNA: TGTGCCAGTAGTATTCCAGGGGACCACTATGGCTACACCTTC. Its protein is CASSIPGDHYGYTF.

Note on this clone: Other nucleotide sequences from this sample produce the same CDR3. The chain uses TRBV25-1 and TRBJ1-1; 9 bases align to TRBD1. The junction had 17 bases not matched to a gene; V was cut back by 3 bases and J by 6 bases. Germline V gives CDR1 MGHDK, CDR2 SYGVNS. This CDR3 has 18 amino acids. Here the CDR3 DNA reads TGTGCCAGCAGTGACTGGGACAGGGAGGAGTCAGAGGTCGCTGAAGCTTTCTTT. This gives the protein CASSDWDREESEVAEAFF.